This T cell receptor (beta chain) comes out of a study of regulatory T cells in long-lasting Graves disease. As to time point: persistent/refractory GD, antithyroid drugs over 5 years with positive TRAb. After RNA was extracted from PBMCs, the TCR library was made from it. Peripheral blood, at roughly 9 milliliters, went into EDTA tubes. The TCR beta library used iRepertoire HTBI primers with Arm-PCR amplification of CDR3. TCRdb analysed the multiplex PCR reads with MiXCR anew, one entry per CDR3 protein. The sample shows a few hundred thousand distinct CDR3 sequences, 22% of them seen only once. In its sample, this clonotype was seen many times. This clonotype was sampled from a female donor with Graves disease. The source material was peripheral blood mononuclear cells (PBMCs), sampled when the disease was refractory, from a patient treated with antithyroid drugs.

CDR3 in amino acids: CAIRSSYNSPLHF. CDR3 nucleotides: TGTGCCATCAGGAGCTCCTATAATTCACCCCTCCACTTT. The chain employs TRBV2 and TRBJ1-6; D is unresolved. The CDR3 totals 13 residues. Trimming pared 10 bases from V and 0 bases from J, leaving 7 bases between. Per germline, CDR1 SNHLY and CDR2 FYNNEI.